These T cell receptor beta chains were read from a single sample in a study of blood T cell repertoires in COVID-19. Clones were sequenced by immunoSEQ multiplex PCR, and TCRdb holds only the in-frame ones, with some missing. The table lists about 260,000 clones, 70% to 90% of them singletons. Sequenced sample: PBMCs or T cells enriched from blood (not recorded which). These receptors were collected from a man between 45 and 60 years old who had been exposed to COVID-19. The CDR3 runs from the conserved cysteine through the conserved F or W. Each record gives: clone size, CDR3 length, V gene, D gene, J gene, CDR3 protein, CDR3 DNA. D genes are given only for firm matches. Some rows have no size entry. The others give once, few or many, or a class for an expanded clone.

abundance: -; len: 11; v_gene: TRBV5-8; d_gene: -; j_gene: TRBJ2-5; CDR3aa: CASNRDETQYF; CDR3nt: TGTGCCAGCAATCGGGATGAGACCCAGTACTTC
abundance: few; len: 15; v_gene: TRBV11-2; d_gene: TRBD1; j_gene: TRBJ2-7; CDR3aa: CASSLEGQEPLEQYF; CDR3nt: TGTGCCAGCAGCTTAGAGGGACAGGAGCCATTAGAGCAGTACTTC
abundance: -; len: 17; v_gene: TRBV2; d_gene: TRBD1; j_gene: TRBJ1-5; CDR3aa: CASRAGTVVYSNQPQHF; CDR3nt: TGTGCCAGCAGGGCCGGGACAGTAGTGTATAGCAATCAGCCCCAGCATTTT
abundance: -; len: 17; v_gene: TRBV6-1; d_gene: TRBD2; j_gene: TRBJ2-1; CDR3aa: CASSEWAGGHPINEQFF; CDR3nt: TGTGCCAGCAGTGAATGGGCGGGAGGGCATCCCATCAATGAGCAGTTCTTC
abundance: -; len: 11; v_gene: TRBV20-1; d_gene: -; j_gene: TRBJ2-4; CDR3aa: CSAGALSIQYF; CDR3nt: TGCAGTGCTGGGGCTCTTTCCATTCAGTACTTC
abundance: -; len: 16; v_gene: TRBV15; d_gene: -; j_gene: TRBJ2-3; CDR3aa: CATSALRVAFTDTQYF; CDR3nt: TGTGCCACCAGCGCACTCCGGGTCGCCTTCACAGATACGCAGTATTTT
abundance: -; len: 15; v_gene: TRBV5-1; d_gene: -; j_gene: TRBJ1-1; CDR3aa: CASSSSWPRRGEAFF; CDR3nt: TGCGCCAGCAGTTCATCTTGGCCGAGACGGGGTGAAGCTTTCTTT
abundance: -; len: 14; v_gene: TRBV27; d_gene: TRBD1; j_gene: TRBJ1-1; CDR3aa: CASSPGDRGTEAFF; CDR3nt: TGTGCCAGCAGTCCCGGGGACAGGGGCACTGAAGCTTTCTTT
abundance: -; len: 15; v_gene: TRBV11-2; d_gene: TRBD2; j_gene: TRBJ2-7; CDR3aa: CASSLGLAETYEQYF; CDR3nt: TGTGCCAGCAGCCTCGGACTAGCGGAAACCTACGAGCAGTACTTC
abundance: -; len: 13; v_gene: TRBV28; d_gene: TRBD1; j_gene: TRBJ2-7; CDR3aa: CAPGQVVSYEQYF; CDR3nt: TGTGCCCCTGGACAGGTTGTCTCCTACGAGCAGTACTTC
abundance: -; len: 13; v_gene: TRBV28; d_gene: -; j_gene: TRBJ2-1; CDR3aa: CASSLRRGQGQFF; CDR3nt: TGTGCCAGCAGTTTAAGGAGGGGGCAGGGGCAGTTCTTC
abundance: -; len: 15; v_gene: TRBV9; d_gene: TRBD2; j_gene: TRBJ2-1; CDR3aa: CASSVAGLAGGEQFF; CDR3nt: TGTGCCAGCAGCGTAGCAGGACTAGCGGGAGGTGAGCAGTTCTTC
abundance: -; len: 17; v_gene: TRBV28; d_gene: TRBD2; j_gene: TRBJ2-2; CDR3aa: CASSGWGLAANTGELFF; CDR3nt: TGTGCCAGCAGCGGCTGGGGACTAGCGGCGAACACCGGGGAGCTGTTTTTT
abundance: -; len: 16; v_gene: TRBV4-1; d_gene: -; j_gene: TRBJ2-5; CDR3aa: CASSPRADNAQETQYF; CDR3nt: TGCGCCAGCAGCCCGAGGGCAGATAATGCCCAGGAGACCCAGTACTTC
abundance: many; len: 13; v_gene: TRBV2; d_gene: -; j_gene: TRBJ2-7; CDR3aa: CASSTWAGHEQYF; CDR3nt: TGTGCCAGCAGTACCTGGGCGGGCCACGAGCAGTACTTC
abundance: -; len: 13; v_gene: TRBV11-2; d_gene: -; j_gene: TRBJ1-1; CDR3aa: CASSSPRRPEAFF; CDR3nt: TGTGCCAGCAGCTCCCCGCGGAGGCCTGAAGCTTTCTTT